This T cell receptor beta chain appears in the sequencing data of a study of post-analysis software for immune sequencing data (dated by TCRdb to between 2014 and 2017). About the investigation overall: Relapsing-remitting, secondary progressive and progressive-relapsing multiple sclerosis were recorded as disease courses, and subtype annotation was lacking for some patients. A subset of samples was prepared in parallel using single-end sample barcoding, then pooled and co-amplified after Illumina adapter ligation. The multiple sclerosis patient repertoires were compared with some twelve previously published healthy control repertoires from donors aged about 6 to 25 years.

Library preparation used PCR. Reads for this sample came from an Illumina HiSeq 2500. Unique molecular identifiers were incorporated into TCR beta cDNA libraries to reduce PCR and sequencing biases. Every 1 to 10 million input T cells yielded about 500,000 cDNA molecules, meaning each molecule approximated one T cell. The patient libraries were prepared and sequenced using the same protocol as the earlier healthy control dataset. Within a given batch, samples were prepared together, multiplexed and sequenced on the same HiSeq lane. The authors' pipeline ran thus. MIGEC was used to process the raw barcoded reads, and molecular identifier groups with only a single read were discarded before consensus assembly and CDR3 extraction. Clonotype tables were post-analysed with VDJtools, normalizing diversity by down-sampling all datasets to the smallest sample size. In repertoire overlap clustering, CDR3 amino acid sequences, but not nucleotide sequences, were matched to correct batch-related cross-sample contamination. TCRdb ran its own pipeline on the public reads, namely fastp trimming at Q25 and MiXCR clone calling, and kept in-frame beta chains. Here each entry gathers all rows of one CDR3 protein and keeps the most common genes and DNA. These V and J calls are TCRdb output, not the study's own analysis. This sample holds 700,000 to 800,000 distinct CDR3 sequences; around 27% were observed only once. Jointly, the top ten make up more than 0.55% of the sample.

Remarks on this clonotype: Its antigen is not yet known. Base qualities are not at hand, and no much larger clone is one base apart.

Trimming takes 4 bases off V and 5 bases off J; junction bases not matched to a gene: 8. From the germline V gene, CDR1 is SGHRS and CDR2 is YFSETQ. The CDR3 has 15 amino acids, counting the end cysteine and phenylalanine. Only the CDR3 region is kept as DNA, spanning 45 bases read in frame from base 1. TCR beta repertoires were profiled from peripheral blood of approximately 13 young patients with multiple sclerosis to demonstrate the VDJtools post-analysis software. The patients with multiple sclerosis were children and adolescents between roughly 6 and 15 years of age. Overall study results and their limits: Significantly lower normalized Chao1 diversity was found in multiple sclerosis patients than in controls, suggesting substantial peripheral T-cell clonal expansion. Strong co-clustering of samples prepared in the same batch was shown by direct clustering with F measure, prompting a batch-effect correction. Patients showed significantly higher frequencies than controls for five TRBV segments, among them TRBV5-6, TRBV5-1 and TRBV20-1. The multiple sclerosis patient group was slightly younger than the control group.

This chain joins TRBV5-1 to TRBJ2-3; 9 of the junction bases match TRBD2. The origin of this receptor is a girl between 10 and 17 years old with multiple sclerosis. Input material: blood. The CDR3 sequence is CASSGGTSSGDTQYF. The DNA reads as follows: TGCGCCAGCAGCGGGGGGACTAGCTCTGGAGATACGCAGTATTTT.